What follows are 6 T cell receptor beta chains derived from one specimen sequenced in a study of cytomegalovirus exposure and HLA in healthy donors. The study ran its PCR with 60 Vbeta and 13 Jbeta primers. Generated by immunoSEQ multiplex PCR, the TCRdb table keeps only in-frame clones and is missing some. The sample shows about 170,000 clones, roughly 70% of them seen only once. Sequencing used PBMCs. Every receptor here comes from a woman in her forties or fifties in good health and CMV-seropositive.

The chain links TRBV5-1 to TRBJ2-2; D is ambiguous. The CDR3 runs 14 residues. CDR1 is SGHRS, CDR2 YFSETQ, per germline. Between the trimmed V and J ends, which lost 3 bases and 2 bases, there was a span of 8 bases. CDR3 protein: CASSSSANTGELFF. The DNA of the CDR3 is TGCGCCAGCAGCTCCAGCGCTAACACCGGGGAGCTGTTTTTT.

The V gene is TRBV19, the J gene TRBJ1-6; D might be TRBD1 (5 bases). This CDR3 spans 14 amino acids. The germline gives CDR1 LNHDA, CDR2 SQIVND (reference sequence). V dropped 5 bases and J dropped 9 bases, with 14 bases sitting between them. The CDR3 here is CASSGDVGGSPLHF. In nucleotides, the CDR3 is TGTGCCAGTAGTGGGGACGTCGGGGGTTCACCCCTCCACTTT.

The chain links TRBV5-1 to TRBJ2-1, with TRBD1 as a possible D gene (6 bases). Germline V CDR1 and CDR2: SGHRS, YFSETQ. The CDR3 is 14 amino acids. Trimming cost V 1 base and J 6 bases, with 11 bases left between them. The CDR3 DNA reads TGCGCCAGCAGCTTGTTACAGGGTAGCAATGAGCAGTTCTTC. This gives the protein CASSLLQGSNEQFF.

The table lists this clone with a count of one. The V gene is TRBV19, the J gene TRBJ1-3; the D is unclear. The CDR3 loop spans 17 amino acids. Trimming took 3 bases from V and 0 from J, leaving 15 bases between them. The germline V gene encodes CDR1 LNHDA and CDR2 SQIVND (reference sequence). The CDR3 DNA reads TGTGCCAGTAGTATTTGGATCGGCGGTAGCTCTGGAAACACCATATATTTT. This translates into CASSIWIGGSSGNTIYF.

This clone was counted a single time. This chain joins TRBV5-1 and TRBJ1-1; D is perhaps TRBD1 (5 bases). The CDR3 is 14 amino acids. Germline loops: CDR1 SGHRS, CDR2 YFSETQ. Trimming removed 4 bases at V and 4 bases at J, with 14 bases between. The CDR3 nucleotides are TGCGCCAGCAGCGCGGGACCGGGGGGCACTGAAGCTTTCTTT. This codes for CASSAGPGGTEAFF.

This clone was counted a single time. The chain carries TRBV2 and TRBJ1-1, with TRBD1 as a possible D gene (5 bases). Germline V gives CDR1 SNHLY, CDR2 FYNNEI. The CDR3 is made up of 15 amino acids. Trimming removed 7 bases at V and 4 bases at J, with 19 bases between. CDR3 in amino acids: CASNTQVGGGTEAFF. The CDR3 nucleotides are TGTGCCAGCAATACCCAAGTTGGGGGGGGCACTGAAGCTTTCTTT. Filled out from reference TRBV2 and TRBJ1-1, the complete variable domain reads EPEVTQTPSHQVTQMGQEVILRCVPISNHLYFYWYRQILGQKVEFLVSFYNNEISEKSEIFDDQFSVERPDGSNFTLKIRSTKLEDSAMYFCASNTQVGGGTEAFFGQGTRLTVV.